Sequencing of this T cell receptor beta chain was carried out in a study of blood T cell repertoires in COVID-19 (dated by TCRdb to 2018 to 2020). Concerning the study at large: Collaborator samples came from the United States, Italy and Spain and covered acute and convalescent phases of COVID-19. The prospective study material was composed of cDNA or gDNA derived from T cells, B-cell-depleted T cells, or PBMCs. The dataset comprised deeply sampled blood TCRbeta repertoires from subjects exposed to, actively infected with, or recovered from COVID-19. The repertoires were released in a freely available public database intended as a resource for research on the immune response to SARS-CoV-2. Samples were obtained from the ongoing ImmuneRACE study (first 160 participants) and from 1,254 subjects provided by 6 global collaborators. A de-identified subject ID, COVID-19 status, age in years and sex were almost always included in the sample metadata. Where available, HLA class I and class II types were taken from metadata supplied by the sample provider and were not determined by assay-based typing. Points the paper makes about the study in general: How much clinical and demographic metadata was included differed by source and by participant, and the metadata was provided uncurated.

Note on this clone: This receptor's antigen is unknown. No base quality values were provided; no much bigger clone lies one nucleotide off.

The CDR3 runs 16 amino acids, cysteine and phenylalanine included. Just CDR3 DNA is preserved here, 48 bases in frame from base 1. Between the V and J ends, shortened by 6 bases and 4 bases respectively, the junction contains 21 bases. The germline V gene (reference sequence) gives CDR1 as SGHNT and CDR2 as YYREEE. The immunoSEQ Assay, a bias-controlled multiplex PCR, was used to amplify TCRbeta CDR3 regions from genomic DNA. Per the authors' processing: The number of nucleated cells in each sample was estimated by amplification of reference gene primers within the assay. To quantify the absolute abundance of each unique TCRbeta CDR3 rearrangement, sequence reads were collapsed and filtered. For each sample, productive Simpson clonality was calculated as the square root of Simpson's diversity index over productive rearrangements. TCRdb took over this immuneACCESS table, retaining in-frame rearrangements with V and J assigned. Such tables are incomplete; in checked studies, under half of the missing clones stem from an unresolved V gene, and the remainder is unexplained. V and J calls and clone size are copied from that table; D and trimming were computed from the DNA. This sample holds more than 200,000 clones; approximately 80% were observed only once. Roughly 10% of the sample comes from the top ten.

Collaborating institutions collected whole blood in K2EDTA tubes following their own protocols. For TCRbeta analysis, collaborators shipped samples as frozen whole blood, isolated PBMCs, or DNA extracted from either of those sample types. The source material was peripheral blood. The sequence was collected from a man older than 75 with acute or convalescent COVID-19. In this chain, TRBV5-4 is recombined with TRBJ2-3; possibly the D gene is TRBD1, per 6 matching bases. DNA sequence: TGTGCCAGCACCAGGGGTGCGGGCCGTACTCCAGATACGCAGTATTTT. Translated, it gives CASTRGAGRTPDTQYF.